Listed here are 10 T cell receptor beta chains from one sample, sequenced in a study of blood T cell repertoires in COVID-19. The repertoire was sequenced with immunoSEQ multiplex PCR; TCRdb's copy has only in-frame clones and lacks some. The data contain about 240,000 clones, 70% to 90% of them seen just once; the ten biggest clones take up 3% to 4%. The sample was PBMCs or T cells enriched from blood (not recorded which). All receptors derive from a woman in her thirties or forties with acute COVID-19.

The chain couples TRBV5-4 to TRBJ1-1; D is perhaps TRBD1 (6 bases). This CDR3 is 14 amino acids long. From germline, CDR1 is SGHNT and CDR2 YYREEE (reference sequence). The germline V and J ends were trimmed by 4 bases and 1 base, with 11 bases remaining between them. CDR3 region: CASSVDRRNTEAFF. The CDR3 DNA sequence: TGTGCCAGCAGCGTAGACAGGAGGAACACTGAAGCTTTCTTT.

J is TRBJ1-2 and V is TRBV5-5, with 7 nucleotides matching TRBD1. The V and J ends lost 0 bases and 1 base, in that order; junction bases with no gene match: 0. Per the germline V gene, CDR1 is SGHKS and CDR2 is YYEKEE (reference sequence). This CDR3 comprises 14 residues. CDR3 bases: TGTGCCAGCAGCTTGGACAGGGGTAACTATGGCTACACCTTC. It specifies CASSLDRGNYGYTF.

The chain carries TRBV2 and TRBJ2-7; TRBD1 might be the D (6 bases). The CDR3 extends over 14 amino acids. Between the trimmed V and J ends, which lost 4 bases and 0 bases, there was a span of 10 bases. Germline loops: CDR1 SNHLY, CDR2 FYNNEI. The CDR3 DNA reads TGTGCCAGCAGTGCAACAGGGAGCTCCTACGAGCAGTACTTC. Its translation: CASSATGSSYEQYF.

The gene calls are TRBV7-9 and TRBJ2-7; 7 bases agree with TRBD1. V shed 5 bases and J 0 bases; nucleotides not matched to a gene: 10. Germline CDR1 and CDR2: SEHNR and FQNEAQ (reference sequence). There are 16 residues in the CDR3. In DNA form, the CDR3 reads TGTGCCAGCAGCCAGCAAGACAGGGCCCCCTCCTACGAGCAGTACTTC. It is translated as CASSQQDRAPSYEQYF. The variable domain in full, completed from reference TRBV7-9 and TRBJ2-7, reads DTGVSQNPRHKITKRGQNVTFRCDPISEHNRLYWYRQTLGQGPEFLTYFQNEAQLEKSRLLSDRFSAERPKGSFSTLEIQRTEQGDSAMYLCASSQQDRAPSYEQYFGPGTRLTVT.

The J gene is TRBJ1-3, the V gene TRBV18; perhaps TRBD1 as D (5 bases). Deletions cut 4 bases from V and 8 bases from J, with 9 bases between. Germline-derived CDR1 and CDR2 are KGHSH and LQKENI. The CDR3 spans 12 residues. For the CDR3, the DNA is TGTGCCAGCTCACAGCAGGGTTACACCATATATTTT. It yields the protein CASSQQGYTIYF. Full variable domain (rest looked up from reference TRBV18 and TRBJ1-3): NAGVMQNPRHLVRRRGQEARLRCSPMKGHSHVYWYRQLPEEGLKFMVYLQKENIIDESGMPKERFSAEFPKEGPSILRIQQVVRGDSAAYFCASSQQGYTIYFGEGSWLTVV.

This clone has more than one count but fewer than ten. V usage is TRBV20-1 and J usage is TRBJ1-6; D perhaps matches TRBD1 (5 bases). This CDR3 has 16 residues. Trimming pared 3 bases from V and 4 bases from J, leaving 16 bases between. Germline CDR1 reads DFQATT; CDR2 reads SNEGSKA (reference sequence). CDR3 DNA: TGCAGTGCTAGTCCCACGCAGGGCCCTTATAATTCACCCCTCCACTTT. It codes for CSASPTQGPYNSPLHF.

The V and J genes are TRBV7-6 and TRBJ2-3; 9 bases line up with TRBD2. Unmatched junction bases numbered 6, after V lost 1 base and J lost 4 bases. In germline, CDR1 is SGHVS, CDR2 FNYEAQ. This CDR3 is built from 16 residues. CDR3 nucleotide sequence: TGTGCCAGCAGCTTAGTTTTAGCGGGAGTATCAGATACGCAGTATTTT. Translation: CASSLVLAGVSDTQYF.

A single count supports this clone. This chain uses TRBV3-1 (or the pseudogene TRBV3-2) with TRBJ1-4; tentative D call: TRBD1 (6 bases). Trimming shortened V by 0 bases and J by 5 bases, and 7 bases separated the two germline ends. CDR1 LGHDT and CDR2 YNNKEL come from the germline V gene (reference sequence). The CDR3 extends over 14 amino acids. This CDR3 reads CASSQDTGNEKLFF. The CDR3, as DNA: TGTGCCAGCAGCCAAGATACAGGGAATGAAAAACTGTTTTTT.

This clone occurred a few times. Other DNA sequences in this sample translate to the same CDR3. The chain couples TRBV29-1 to TRBJ2-1; 14 bases are a match to TRBD2. Germline-derived CDR1 and CDR2 are SQVTM and ANQGSEA. The CDR3 spans 13 residues. V lost 6 bases, J lost 9 bases, and 4 bases stayed unmatched. CDR3 residues: CSVGTSGSGEQFF. The CDR3, as DNA: TGCAGCGTGGGGACTAGCGGGAGCGGTGAGCAGTTCTTC.

Comment on this clone: The junction and the germline gene differ at one end; a read error may be behind it. The chain couples TRBV9 to TRBJ2-1; tentatively, D is TRBD2 (6 bases). CDR1 is SGDLS, CDR2 YYNGEE, per germline. The CDR3 has 12 amino acids. CDR3 sequence: CASSGTYNEQFF. The DNA for the CDR3 is TGTGCCAGTAGCGGTACCTACAATGAGCAGTTCTTC. Full variable domain (missing parts from reference TRBV9 and TRBJ2-1): DSGVTQTPKHLITATGQRVTLRCSPRSGDLSVYWYQQSLDQGLQFLIQYYNGEERAKGNILERFSAQQFPDLHSELNLSSLELGDSALYFCASSGTYNEQFFGPGTRLTVL.